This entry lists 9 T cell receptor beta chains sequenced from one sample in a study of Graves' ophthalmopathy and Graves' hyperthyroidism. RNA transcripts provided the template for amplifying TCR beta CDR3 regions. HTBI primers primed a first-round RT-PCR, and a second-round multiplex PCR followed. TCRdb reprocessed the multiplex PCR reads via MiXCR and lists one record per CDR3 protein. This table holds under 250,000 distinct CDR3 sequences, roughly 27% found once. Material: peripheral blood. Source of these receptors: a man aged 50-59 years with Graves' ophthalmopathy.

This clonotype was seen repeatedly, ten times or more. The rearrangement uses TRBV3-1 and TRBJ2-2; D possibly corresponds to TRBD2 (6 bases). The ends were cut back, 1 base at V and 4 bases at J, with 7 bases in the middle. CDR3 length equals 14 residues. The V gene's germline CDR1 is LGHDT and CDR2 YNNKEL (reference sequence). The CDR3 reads CASSQVEGTGELFF. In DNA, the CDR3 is TGTGCCAGCAGCCAAGTGGAGGGCACCGGGGAGCTGTTTTTT.

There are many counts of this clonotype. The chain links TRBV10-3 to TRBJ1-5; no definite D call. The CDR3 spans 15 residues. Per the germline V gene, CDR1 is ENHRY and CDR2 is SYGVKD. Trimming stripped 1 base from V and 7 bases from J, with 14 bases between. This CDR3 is CAISEWGEGGQPQHF. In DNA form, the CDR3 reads TGTGCCATCAGTGAGTGGGGAGAGGGAGGACAGCCCCAGCATTTT.

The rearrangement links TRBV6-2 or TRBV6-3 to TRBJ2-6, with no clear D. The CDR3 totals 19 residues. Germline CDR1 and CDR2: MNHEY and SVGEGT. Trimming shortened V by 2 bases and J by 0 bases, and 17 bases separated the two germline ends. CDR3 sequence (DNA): TGTGCCAGCAGTTACCCCGGCGGAACAGTTACCTCTGGGGCCAACGTCCTGACTTTC. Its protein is CASSYPGGTVTSGANVLTF.

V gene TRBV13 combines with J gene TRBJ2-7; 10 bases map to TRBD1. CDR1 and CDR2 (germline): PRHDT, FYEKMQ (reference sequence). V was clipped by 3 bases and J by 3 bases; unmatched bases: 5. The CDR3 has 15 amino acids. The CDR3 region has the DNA TGTGCCAGCAGCTTTCCGACAGGGGGCGTCTACGAGCAGTACTTC. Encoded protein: CASSFPTGGVYEQYF.

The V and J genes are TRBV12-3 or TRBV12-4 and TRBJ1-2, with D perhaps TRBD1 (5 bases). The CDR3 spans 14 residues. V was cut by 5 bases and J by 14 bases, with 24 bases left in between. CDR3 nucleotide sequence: TGTGCCAGCAGTCCTACCCGCCGGGACCGTGCAGTTACCTTC. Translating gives CASSPTRRDRAVTF.

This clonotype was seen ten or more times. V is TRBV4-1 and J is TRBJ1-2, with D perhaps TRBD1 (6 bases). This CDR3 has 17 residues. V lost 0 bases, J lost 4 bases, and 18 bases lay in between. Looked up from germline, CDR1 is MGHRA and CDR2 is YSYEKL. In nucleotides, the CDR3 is TGCGCCAGCAGCCAAGAAGGCGGAGGGGGGGGCGGCTATGGCTACACCTTC. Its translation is CASSQEGGGGGGYGYTF.

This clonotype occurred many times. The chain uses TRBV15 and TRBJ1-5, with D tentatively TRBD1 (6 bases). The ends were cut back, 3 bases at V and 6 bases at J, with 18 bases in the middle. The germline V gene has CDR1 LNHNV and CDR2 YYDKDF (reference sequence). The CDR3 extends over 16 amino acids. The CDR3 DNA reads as TGTGCCACCAGCAGCGCACCAGGGGACCCATTTCAGCCCCAGCATTTT. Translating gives CATSSAPGDPFQPQHF.

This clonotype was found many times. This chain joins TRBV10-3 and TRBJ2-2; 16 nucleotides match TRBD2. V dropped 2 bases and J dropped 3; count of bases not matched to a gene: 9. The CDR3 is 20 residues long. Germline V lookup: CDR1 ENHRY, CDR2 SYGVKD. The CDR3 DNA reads TGTGCCATCAGTGAGACGGGACTAGCGGGAGGGCCTGTTGACACCGGGGAGCTGTTTTTT. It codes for CAISETGLAGGPVDTGELFF.

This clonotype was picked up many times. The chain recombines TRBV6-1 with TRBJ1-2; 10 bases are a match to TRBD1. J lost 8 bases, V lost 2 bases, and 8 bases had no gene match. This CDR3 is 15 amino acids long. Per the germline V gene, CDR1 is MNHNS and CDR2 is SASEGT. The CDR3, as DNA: TGTGCCAGCAGTGAACGCCCGGGACAGGGGATCGGCTACACCTTC. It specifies CASSERPGQGIGYTF.